One and the same sample provided the 2 T cell receptor beta chains below, sequenced in a study of chemoradiotherapy in HPV16-positive cancers. Produced via immunoSEQ multiplex PCR; TCRdb's table is partial and in-frame only. The sample records under 85,000 clones, roughly 86% being singletons. Material: blood, obtained from a patient who underwent chemoradiotherapy. These receptors were collected from a human donor with HPV-associated anogenital cancer.

This clone was seen a single time. The chain recombines TRBV19 with TRBJ1-1; a weak D match, TRBD1 (6 bases). The length of the CDR3 is 13 residues. V lost 6 bases and J 5 bases, leaving 13 bases between the germline ends. Germline CDR1 reads LNHDA; CDR2 reads SQIVND (reference sequence). CDR3 protein: CASRLGAQTEAFF. The CDR3 coding sequence is TGTGCCAGTAGACTGGGGGCGCAGACTGAAGCTTTCTTT.

The CDR3: CAISESSRTSSGETQYF. CDR3 DNA: TGTGCCATCAGTGAGTCTTCCCGGACTAGCAGCGGAGAGACCCAGTACTTC. J is TRBJ2-5 and V is TRBV10-3; 8 bases are a match to TRBD2. V lost 0 bases, J lost 4 bases, and 10 bases stayed unmatched. Germline lookup yields CDR1 ENHRY and CDR2 SYGVKD. The CDR3 is made up of 17 amino acids.